Below, 8 T cell receptor beta chains from the same sample are listed, as sequenced in a study of blood T cell repertoires in COVID-19. TCRdb keeps only in-frame clones here, not all; method: immunoSEQ multiplex PCR. The sample has about 110,000 clones; about 80% are singletons. Sequencing was performed on peripheral blood. These receptors all come from a woman aged 40 to 55 with acute or convalescent COVID-19.

The V and J genes are TRBV19 and TRBJ2-2; the D gene is possibly TRBD2 (6 bases). Trimming stripped 0 bases from V and 7 bases from J, with 15 bases between. CDR1 is LNHDA, CDR2 SQIVND, per germline (reference sequence). The CDR3 length is 16 residues. The CDR3 sequence is CASSIDWDWKGGELFF. The CDR3 region has the DNA TGTGCCAGTAGTATAGATTGGGACTGGAAGGGCGGGGAGCTGTTTTTT.

The V call is TRBV30, the J call TRBJ1-6, with 7 positions matching TRBD1. Germline V gene lookup returns CDR1 GTSNPN and CDR2 SVGIG (reference sequence). There are 12 residues in the CDR3. V lost 5 bases to trimming and J lost 10 bases; unmatched junction nucleotides: 5. Here the CDR3 DNA reads TGTGCCTGGGACAGGGTTTCCTCACCCCTCCACTTT. As protein: CAWDRVSSPLHF. Based on the CDR3 plus reference TRBV30 and TRBJ1-6, the full variable domain is SQTIHQWPATLVQPVGSPLSLECTVEGTSNPNLYWYRQAAGRGLQLLFYSVGIGQISSEVPQNLSASRPQDRQFILSSKKLLLSDSGFYLCAWDRVSSPLHFGNGTRLTVT.

This clone was found a few times. The chain carries TRBV4-2 and TRBJ2-7; tentative D call: TRBD1 (6 bases). V was shortened by 4 bases and J by 0 bases, with 19 bases between the two germline ends. Germline V gene lookup returns CDR1 LGHNA and CDR2 YNFKEQ. This CDR3 is 17 amino acids long. The CDR3 region is CASSPLQTGQSSYEQYF. The CDR3 region has the DNA TGTGCCAGCAGCCCCTTACAAACCGGACAGAGCTCCTACGAGCAGTACTTC.

This rearrangement joins TRBV2 to TRBJ1-2, with D possibly being TRBD1 (6 bases). V lost 7 bases and J 4 bases, leaving 13 bases between the germline ends. Germline-derived CDR1 and CDR2 are SNHLY and FYNNEI. The CDR3 sequence is 13 residues long. The CDR3 DNA is TGTGCCAGCAACCCGGACAGTTCCTATGGCTACACCTTC. It is translated as CASNPDSSYGYTF.

This clone showed up just a few times. This chain links TRBV7-6 with TRBJ2-7; 13 nucleotides align to TRBD2. The germline CDR1 and CDR2 sequences are SGHVS and FNYEAQ. The CDR3 consists of 17 residues. The ends lost 5 bases at V and 5 bases at J; junction bases unmatched: 12. Here the CDR3 DNA reads TGTGCCAGCAGCCACCCCTTGGGGACTAGCGGGGCCCACGAGCAGTACTTC. It codes for CASSHPLGTSGAHEQYF. Full variable domain (outside the CDR3, taken from reference TRBV7-6 and TRBJ2-7): GAGVSQSPRYKVTKRGQDVALRCDPISGHVSLYWYRQALGQGPEFLTYFNYEAQQDKSGLPNDRFSAERPEGSISTLTIQRTEQRDSAMYRCASSHPLGTSGAHEQYFGPGTRLTVT.

The rearrangement links TRBV28 to TRBJ1-2; 7 bases align to TRBD1. With 5 bases clipped from V and 0 bases from J, the junction kept 6 bases outside the gene matches. CDR1 MDHEN and CDR2 SYDVKM come from the germline V gene. This CDR3 has 15 residues. DNA of the CDR3: TGTGCCAGCAGTGGTACAGGGGCCTCTAACTATGGCTACACCTTC. This encodes CASSGTGASNYGYTF.

The table lists this clone with many counts. This chain links TRBV2 with TRBJ2-7; unclear D gene. CDR3 length equals 11 residues. V was shortened by 3 bases and J by 5 bases, with 5 bases between the two germline ends. Germline assignment: CDR1 SNHLY and CDR2 FYNNEI. This chain's CDR3 is CASSDIHEQYF. The DNA of the CDR3 is TGTGCCAGCAGTGACATCCACGAGCAGTACTTC.

In DNA form, the CDR3 reads TGTGCCTGGAGTCCCGGGAACAATCAGCCCCAGCATTTT. Translating gives CAWSPGNNQPQHF. The chain couples TRBV30 to TRBJ1-5; D uncertain. The CDR3 extends over 13 amino acids. Germline V CDR1 and CDR2: GTSNPN, SVGIG (reference sequence). The V and J ends lost 2 bases and 3 bases respectively, with 8 bases between them. Complete variable domain (other parts from reference TRBV30 and TRBJ1-5): SQTIHQWPATLVQPVGSPLSLECTVEGTSNPNLYWYRQAAGRGLQLLFYSVGIGQISSEVPQNLSASRPQDRQFILSSKKLLLSDSGFYLCAWSPGNNQPQHFGDGTRLSIL.